These 13 T cell receptor beta chains originate from one sample sequenced in a study of CD8 T cells in acute hepatitis C reinfection. Sequenced by immunoSEQ multiplex PCR; TCRdb stores in-frame clones only, minus some. This sample carries approximately 40,000 clones, 80% to 90% of them seen once, and the ten largest clones take approximately 11%. The time point: naive CD8 control sorted from an acute-time-point sample. Sequencing input: naive CD8+ T cells from PBMCs. Source of these receptors: a woman aged 18-29 years who spontaneously cleared hepatitis C infection.

The chain employs TRBV27 and TRBJ1-2; D perhaps matches TRBD1 (5 bases). Germline CDR1 is MNHEY and CDR2 is SMNVEV (reference sequence). The CDR3 runs to 14 residues. Trimming cost V 2 bases and J 3 bases, with 10 bases left between them. For the CDR3, the DNA is TGTGCCAGCAGTTTAGGGGGGTTGGACTATGGCTACACCTTC. Its translation: CASSLGGLDYGYTF.

This clone was counted a few times. The chain links TRBV7-7 to TRBJ2-3; 7 positions agree with TRBD2. Trimming cost V 5 bases and J 3 bases; bases outside gene matches: 17. This CDR3 has 18 residues. The germline V gene encodes CDR1 SSHAT and CDR2 FNYEAQ (reference sequence). This chain's CDR3 is CASSPGRRIPAGTDTQYF. The CDR3 DNA reads TGTGCCAGCAGCCCGGGACGGAGAATACCAGCGGGGACAGATACGCAGTATTTT.

This chain joins TRBV14 and TRBJ2-3; TRBD2 matches 9 bases. After removal of 6 bases from V and 6 bases from J, the junction contained 13 bases not matched to a gene. The CDR3 is 16 amino acids. The V gene's germline CDR1 is SGHDN and CDR2 FVKESK. The CDR3 sequence: CASSKPGTSIADTQYF. In nucleotides, the CDR3 is TGTGCCAGCAGTAAACCCGGGACTAGCATTGCCGATACGCAGTATTTT.

This clone showed up just a few times. The rearrangement uses TRBV7-6 and TRBJ2-1, with 7 nucleotides matching TRBD2. CDR1 is SGHVS, CDR2 FNYEAQ, per germline. The length of the CDR3 is 15 residues. V trimming: 1 base; J trimming: 4 bases; junction bases outside the gene matches: 4. In DNA form, the CDR3 reads TGTGCCAGCAGCTTAGGCCCAGCGGGATACAATGAGCAGTTCTTC. Its translation: CASSLGPAGYNEQFF.

The rearrangement uses TRBV6-1 and TRBJ2-3; D unresolved. The CDR3 is 14 amino acids. In germline, CDR1 is MNHNS, CDR2 SASEGT. Deletions cut 6 bases from V and 0 bases from J, with 10 bases between. CDR3 nucleotides: TGTGCCAGCAGCCGCTCCGACAGCACAGATACGCAGTATTTT. Protein product: CASSRSDSTDTQYF.

The V call is TRBV9, the J call TRBJ1-1; D uncertain. CDR3 size: 15 residues. V lost 0 bases and J lost 5, with 14 bases in between. Germline V gene data show CDR1 as SGDLS and CDR2 as YYNGEE. CDR3 sequence: CASSVDPTSGTEAFF. CDR3 nucleotides: TGTGCCAGCAGCGTAGACCCCACGAGTGGGACTGAAGCTTTCTTT.

CDR3: CASSNDRNTEAFF. CDR3 DNA: TGTGCCAGCAGCAATGACAGGAACACTGAAGCTTTCTTT. The chain uses TRBV27 and TRBJ1-1, with D possibly being TRBD1 (5 bases). CDR3 length equals 13 residues. Trimming pared 6 bases from V and 1 base from J, leaving 9 bases between. CDR1 is MNHEY, CDR2 SMNVEV, per germline (reference sequence).

This sequence joins TRBV6-1 and TRBJ2-7; the D is unclear. Trimming pared 6 bases from V and 1 base from J, leaving 16 bases between. CDR1 is MNHNS, CDR2 SASEGT, per germline. This CDR3 contains 15 residues. The CDR3 protein is CASSDTVKPSYEQYF. Written as DNA, the CDR3 is TGTGCCAGCAGCGACACCGTAAAGCCATCCTACGAGCAGTACTTC.

The J gene is TRBJ2-1, the V gene TRBV9; TRBD2 matches 10 bases. The germline V gene encodes CDR1 SGDLS and CDR2 YYNGEE. Trimming cost V 1 base and J 7 bases; bases outside gene matches: 5. This CDR3 has 15 residues. The CDR3 bases are TGTGCCAGCAGCGTATCGGGACTAGCGACAAATGAGCAGTTCTTC. Translating it yields CASSVSGLATNEQFF.

The sample holds one count of this clone. This chain joins TRBV7-9 and TRBJ2-7, with 10 bases lining up with TRBD2. The CDR3 is made up of 15 amino acids. Looked up from germline, CDR1 is SEHNR and CDR2 is FQNEAQ (reference sequence). Trimming cost V 2 bases and J 3 bases; bases outside gene matches: 4. CDR3 coding DNA: TGTGCCAGCAGCTTACCTAGCGGGAGTATCTACGAGCAGTACTTC. Encoded protein: CASSLPSGSIYEQYF.

This chain joins TRBV5-6 and TRBJ1-5, with unresolved D. The germline gives CDR1 SGHDT, CDR2 YYEEEE. Deletions cut 2 bases from V and 7 bases from J, with 10 bases between. The CDR3 has 13 amino acids. The CDR3 DNA reads TGTGCCAGCAGCTTCGGGATATTGCAGCCCCAGCATTTT. Translated: CASSFGILQPQHF.

CDR3 region: CASSAEASVYEQYF. CDR3 sequence (DNA): TGTGCCAGCAGCGCAGAGGCTAGCGTCTACGAGCAGTACTTC. The chain combines TRBV7-9 with TRBJ2-7; D perhaps matches TRBD2 (6 bases). Germline CDR1 reads SEHNR; CDR2 reads FQNEAQ (reference sequence). The V and J ends lost 5 bases and 3 bases respectively, with 14 bases between them. The CDR3 has 14 residues.

This clone appeared once. The chain uses TRBV10-3 and TRBJ1-2, with TRBD1 matching 9 bases. The CDR3 is 16 residues long. Trimming took 10 bases from V and 4 from J; bases not matched to a gene: 16. Per the germline V gene, CDR1 is ENHRY and CDR2 is SYGVKD. CDR3 amino acids: CASSPISGTGTYGYTF. CDR3 DNA sequence: TGTGCCAGCAGCCCTATCTCCGGGACAGGGACCTATGGCTACACCTTC.